This T cell receptor (beta chain) is from a study of cytomegalovirus exposure and HLA in healthy donors. Study-level points and caveats: High specificity and sensitivity for cytomegalovirus status were reported for the classifier. A likely sequencing artifact accounted for one observed cluster of highly shared sequence variants. When analyzed later, a missense DCLRE1C variant was found to be linked to TCR beta V- and J-gene trimming. Most TCR sequences were rare, but some public TCRs occurred in many donors.

This clone was observed a single time. Antigen unknown. Other DNA variants within this sample encode the same CDR3. The CDR3 totals 14 residues. Per germline, CDR1 MNHEY and CDR2 SVGAGI. V was pared by 2 bases and J by 0 bases, with 5 bases between. The PCR employed 60 Vbeta primers together with 13 Jbeta primers. Sequencing used immunoSEQ multiplex PCR; TCRdb keeps in-frame clones, though not all of them. This repertoire shows around 210,000 clones, roughly 84% found once; its top ten account for approximately 1.5%. Sequencing input: PBMCs. The chain links TRBV6-5 to TRBJ1-5, with D uncertain. This TCR derives from a man in his forties or fifties in good health and CMV-seronegative. The CDR3 DNA sequence: TGTGCCAGCAGTTACGCCGGTAGCAATCAGCCCCAGCATTTT. As protein: CASSYAGSNQPQHF.